This T cell receptor (beta chain) was profiled in a study of technical replicates of blood from a few donors. With 4 bases removed from V and 2 bases from J, the gap between germline ends came to 10 bases. The CDR3 length is 13 residues. The germline V gene encodes CDR1 SQVTM and CDR2 ANQGSEA. This clone appeared a single time. The table came from immunoSEQ multiplex PCR; TCRdb's copy has only in-frame clones and leaves some out. The sample records around 98,000 clones, 95% being singletons. The specimen was T cells isolated from PBMCs. This receptor was taken from a human donor in good health. The V call is TRBV29-1, the J call TRBJ2-3; no reliable D call. Here the CDR3 reads CSVGARLTDTQYF. The CDR3 nucleotides read TGCAGCGTTGGCGCCCGCCTCACAGATACGCAGTATTTT.